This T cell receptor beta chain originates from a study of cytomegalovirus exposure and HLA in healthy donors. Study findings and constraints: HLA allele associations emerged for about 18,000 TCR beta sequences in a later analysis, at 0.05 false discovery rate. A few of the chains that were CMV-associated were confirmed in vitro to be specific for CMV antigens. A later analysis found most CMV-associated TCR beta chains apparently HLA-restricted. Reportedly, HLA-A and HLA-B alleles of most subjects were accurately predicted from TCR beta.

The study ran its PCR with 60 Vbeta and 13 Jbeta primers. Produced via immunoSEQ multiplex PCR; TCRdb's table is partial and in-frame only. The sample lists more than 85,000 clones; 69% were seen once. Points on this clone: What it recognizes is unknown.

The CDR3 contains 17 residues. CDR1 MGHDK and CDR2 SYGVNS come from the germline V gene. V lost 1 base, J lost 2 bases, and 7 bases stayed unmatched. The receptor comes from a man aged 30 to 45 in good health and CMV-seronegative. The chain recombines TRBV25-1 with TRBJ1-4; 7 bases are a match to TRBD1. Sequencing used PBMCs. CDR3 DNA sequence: TGTGCCAGCAGTGAATGGGACAGTCAGGTTACTAATGAAAAACTGTTTTTT. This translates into CASSEWDSQVTNEKLFF.